The 10 T cell receptor beta chains below all came from one sample that was sequenced in a study of T cell repertoires in cytomegalovirus infection. A single record per CDR3 protein comes from TCRdb applying MiXCR to the reads. The table lists under 130,000 distinct CDR3 sequences, over 40% of them singletons. No cognate antigen is known for these TCRs. The sequencing here drew on CD8+ T cells from cultured PBMCs, taken from culture after CMV antigen stimulation. The receptors come from a human donor in good health (CMV status not recorded). Some clones in this sample may be carry-over from other donors' samples.

This clonotype has only a few counts. The chain couples TRBV2 to TRBJ1-4; D unresolved. The CDR3 is 15 residues long. CDR1 is SNHLY and CDR2 is FYNNEI in the germline V gene. V was shortened by 5 bases and J by 0 bases, with 10 bases between the two germline ends. For the CDR3, the DNA is TGTGCCAGCAGTTACAGCTTTGCAACTAATGAAAAACTGTTTTTT. Its protein is CASSYSFATNEKLFF.

This clonotype has just a few counts. The V gene is TRBV7-9, the J gene TRBJ1-1; D call uncertain. The CDR3 contains 17 residues. The V end lost 1 base, the J end lost 0 bases, and 15 bases lay between the germline ends. From germline, CDR1 is SEHNR and CDR2 FQNEAQ (reference sequence). CDR3 in DNA: TGTGCCAGCAGCTTAGACCTGGGCGACACCATGAACACTGAAGCTTTCTTT. This codes for CASSLDLGDTMNTEAFF.

This clonotype has just a few counts. This rearrangement joins TRBV4-1 to TRBJ2-1; TRBD1 matches at 11 bases. Trimming at V came to 3 bases and at J to 7 bases, leaving 5 bases not matched to a gene. The CDR3 length is 15 residues. Germline V gene data show CDR1 as MGHRA and CDR2 as YSYEKL. The CDR3 region has the DNA TGCGCCAGCAGCCAGAGGACAGGGGGCTCGAATGAGCAGTTCTTC. Its protein product is CASSQRTGGSNEQFF.

V is TRBV6-6 and J is TRBJ1-5, with a weak D call TRBD1 (5 bases). V was cut by 7 bases and J by 9 bases, with 13 bases left in between. CDR3 size: 12 residues. Germline V gene lookup returns CDR1 MNHNY and CDR2 SVGAGI (reference sequence). Here the CDR3 reads CASTDGGPPQHF. CDR3 DNA: TGTGCCAGCACCGACGGGGGTCCGCCCCAGCATTTT.

The V gene is TRBV20-1, the J gene TRBJ1-3; 7 bases fit TRBD1. V shed 6 bases and J 0 bases; nucleotides not matched to a gene: 8. The CDR3 is 15 residues long. From germline, CDR1 is DFQATT and CDR2 SNEGSKA (reference sequence). CDR3 in amino acids: CSANRQGRSGNTIYF. The CDR3 DNA sequence: TGCAGTGCCAACCGACAGGGACGCTCTGGAAACACCATATATTTT.

The rearrangement uses TRBV7-6 and TRBJ2-2; a weak D match, TRBD1 (6 bases). Trimming took off 5 bases at V and 1 base at J, with 8 bases between the two ends. This CDR3 contains 14 residues. The V gene's germline CDR1 is SGHVS and CDR2 FNYEAQ. This CDR3 reads CASSARGNTGELFF. The CDR3 region has the DNA TGTGCCAGCAGCGCCAGGGGGAACACCGGGGAGCTGTTTTTT.

This clonotype occurred many times. CDR3 DNA: TGTGCCAGCAGCCCGACCAGGAATTCACCCCTCCACTTT. It translates to CASSPTRNSPLHF. The V and J genes are TRBV7-3 and TRBJ1-6; D remains unclear. The V gene lost 5 bases and the J gene lost 7 bases, with 9 bases spanning the gap. The CDR3 totals 13 residues. The germline gives CDR1 SGHTA, CDR2 FQGTGA. The full variable domain, in which reference TRBV7-3 and TRBJ1-6 provide the parts outside the CDR3, is GAGVSQTPSNKVTEKGKYVELRCDPISGHTALYWYRQSLGQGPEFLIYFQGTGAADDSGLPNDRFFAVRPEGSVSTLKIQRTERGDSAVYLCASSPTRNSPLHFGNGTRLTVT.

The rearrangement uses TRBV9 and TRBJ2-1; no clear D. Trimming removed 0 bases at V and 0 bases at J, with 7 bases between. This CDR3 is built from 15 residues. Looked up from germline, CDR1 is SGDLS and CDR2 is YYNGEE. The CDR3 sequence: CASSVAGNSYNEQFF. The CDR3 DNA sequence: TGTGCCAGCAGCGTAGCTGGAAACTCCTACAATGAGCAGTTCTTC.

The DNA of the CDR3 is TGCAGTGCTAGGGACCCCTTGGTGGGTGGCTACACCTTC. It encodes CSARDPLVGGYTF. The V and J genes are TRBV20-1 and TRBJ1-2; D is unclear. This CDR3 region has 13 residues. The germline V gene has CDR1 DFQATT and CDR2 SNEGSKA (reference sequence). V gave up 3 bases and J gave up 7 bases, with 15 bases separating them.

The rearrangement joins TRBV5-1 to TRBJ1-1; perhaps TRBD1 as D (5 bases). The V end was cut by 4 bases, the J end by 12 bases, with 19 bases between. CDR1 SGHRS and CDR2 YFSETQ come from the germline V gene. The CDR3 loop spans 13 amino acids. The chain's CDR3 is CASSRFEEQAPFF. The CDR3 coding sequence is TGCGCCAGCAGCCGGTTCGAGGAACAGGCTCCTTTCTTT.